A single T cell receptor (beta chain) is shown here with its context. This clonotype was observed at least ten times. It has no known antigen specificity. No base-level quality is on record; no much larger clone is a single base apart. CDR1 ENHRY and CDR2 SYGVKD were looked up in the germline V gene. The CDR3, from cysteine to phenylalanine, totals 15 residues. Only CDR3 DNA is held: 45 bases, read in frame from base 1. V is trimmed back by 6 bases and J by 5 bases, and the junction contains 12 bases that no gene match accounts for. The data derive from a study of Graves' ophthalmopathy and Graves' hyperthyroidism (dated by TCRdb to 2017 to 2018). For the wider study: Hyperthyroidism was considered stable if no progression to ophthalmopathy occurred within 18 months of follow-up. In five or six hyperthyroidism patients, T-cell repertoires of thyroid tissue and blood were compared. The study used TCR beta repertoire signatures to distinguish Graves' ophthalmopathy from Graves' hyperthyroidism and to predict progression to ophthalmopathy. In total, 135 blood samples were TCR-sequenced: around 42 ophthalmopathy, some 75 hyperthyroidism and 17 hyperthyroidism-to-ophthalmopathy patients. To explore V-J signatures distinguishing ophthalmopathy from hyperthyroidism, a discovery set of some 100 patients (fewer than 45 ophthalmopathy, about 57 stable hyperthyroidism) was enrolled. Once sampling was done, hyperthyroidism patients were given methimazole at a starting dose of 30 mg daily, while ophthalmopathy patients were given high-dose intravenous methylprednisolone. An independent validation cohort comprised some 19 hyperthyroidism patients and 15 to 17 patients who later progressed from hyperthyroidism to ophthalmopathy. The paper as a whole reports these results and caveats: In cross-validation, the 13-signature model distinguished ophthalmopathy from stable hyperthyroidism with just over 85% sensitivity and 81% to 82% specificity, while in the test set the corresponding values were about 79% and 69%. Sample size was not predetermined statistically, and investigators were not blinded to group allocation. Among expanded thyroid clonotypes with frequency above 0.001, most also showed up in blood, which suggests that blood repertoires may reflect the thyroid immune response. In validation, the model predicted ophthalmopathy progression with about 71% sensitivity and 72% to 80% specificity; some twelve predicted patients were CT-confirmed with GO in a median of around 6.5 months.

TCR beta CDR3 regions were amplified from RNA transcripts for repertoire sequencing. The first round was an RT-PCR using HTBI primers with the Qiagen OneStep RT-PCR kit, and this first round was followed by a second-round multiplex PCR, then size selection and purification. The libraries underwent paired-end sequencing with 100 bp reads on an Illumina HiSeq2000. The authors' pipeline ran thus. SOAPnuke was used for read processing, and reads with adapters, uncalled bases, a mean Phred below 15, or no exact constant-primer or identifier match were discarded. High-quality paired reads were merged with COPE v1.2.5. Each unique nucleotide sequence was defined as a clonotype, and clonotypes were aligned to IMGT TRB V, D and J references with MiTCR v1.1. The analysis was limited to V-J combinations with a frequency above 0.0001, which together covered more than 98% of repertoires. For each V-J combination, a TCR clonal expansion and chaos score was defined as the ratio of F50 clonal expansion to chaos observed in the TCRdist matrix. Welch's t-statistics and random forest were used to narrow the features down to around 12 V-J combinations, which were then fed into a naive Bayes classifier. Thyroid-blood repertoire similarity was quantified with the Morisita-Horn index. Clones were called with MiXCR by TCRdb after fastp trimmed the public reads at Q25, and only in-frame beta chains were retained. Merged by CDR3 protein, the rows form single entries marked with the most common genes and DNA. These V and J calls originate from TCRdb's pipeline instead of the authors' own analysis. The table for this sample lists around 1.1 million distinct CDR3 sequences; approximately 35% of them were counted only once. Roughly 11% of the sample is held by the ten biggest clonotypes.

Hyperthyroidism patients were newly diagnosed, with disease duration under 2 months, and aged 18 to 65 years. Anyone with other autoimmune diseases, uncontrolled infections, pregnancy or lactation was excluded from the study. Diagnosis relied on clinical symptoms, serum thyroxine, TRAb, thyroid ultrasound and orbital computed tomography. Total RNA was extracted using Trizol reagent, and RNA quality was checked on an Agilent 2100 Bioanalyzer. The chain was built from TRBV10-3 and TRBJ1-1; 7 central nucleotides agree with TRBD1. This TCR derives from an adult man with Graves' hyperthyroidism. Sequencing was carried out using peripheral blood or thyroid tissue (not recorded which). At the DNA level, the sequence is TGTGCCATCAGACGAGACAGGGAGGATCGAACTGAAGCTTTCTTT. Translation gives CAIRRDREDRTEAFF.